This TCR beta chain was captured in a study of shared clonotypes between healthy human individuals. In the study overall: Three plates were used per donor for CD4 naive, three for CD4 memory, two for CD8 naive and one for CD8 memory.

In the case of this clone: Distinct nucleotide sequences in the sample also encode this CDR3.

Generated by immunoSEQ multiplex PCR, the TCRdb table keeps only in-frame clones and is missing some. The sample lists 550,000 to 800,000 clones, approximately 79% occurring once. The CDR3 totals 15 residues. Germline CDR1 and CDR2: MNHEY and SMNVEV (reference sequence). V lost 5 bases and J lost 6; bases outside the gene matches: 4. All of the donors resided in Nashville, Tennessee, and each was a Caucasian adult. The V gene is TRBV27, the J gene TRBJ2-2, with TRBD2 matching over 12 bases. This receptor was identified in a woman aged 25 to 39 in good health. The material sequenced was memory CD4+ T cells sorted from blood. Sample subset: CD45RA-negative fraction. CDR3 coding DNA: TGTGCCAGCAGTCGGACTAGCGGGATCGCCGGGGAGCTGTTTTTT. This sequence encodes CASSRTSGIAGELFF.